The rows below give T cell receptor beta chains drawn from one sample of a study of CD8 T cells in Susac syndrome. TCRdb reprocessed the immunoSEQ multiplex PCR reads with MiXCR, giving one entry per CDR3 protein. The repertoire holds about 180,000 distinct CDR3 sequences, with about 93% as singletons. Source material: CD4+ T cells from PBMCs. These TCRs come from a human donor with Susac syndrome. CDR3s leave out the opening cysteine and the closing phenylalanine or tryptophan. Each record gives: V gene, J gene, CDR3 protein.

v_call: TRBV6-2/TRBV6-3; j_call: TRBJ1-1; cdr3_aa: ASSPGTTGMNTEAF
v_call: TRBV5-1; j_call: TRBJ1-3; cdr3_aa: ASSLAAPPSGNTIY
v_call: TRBV28; j_call: TRBJ1-1; cdr3_aa: ASSSTGTGSLKAF
v_call: TRBV20-1; j_call: TRBJ2-1; cdr3_aa: SAPTSRSYNEQF
v_call: TRBV30; j_call: TRBJ1-1; cdr3_aa: AWNPGQRNTEAF
v_call: TRBV20-1; j_call: TRBJ1-2; cdr3_aa: SAYRDFNYGYT
v_call: TRBV6-2/TRBV6-3; j_call: TRBJ2-4; cdr3_aa: ASSPLAKNIQY
v_call: TRBV20-1; j_call: TRBJ1-1; cdr3_aa: SARVPTEAF
v_call: TRBV30; j_call: TRBJ2-7; cdr3_aa: AWSVVAAVDEQY
v_call: TRBV18; j_call: TRBJ2-7; cdr3_aa: ASSPFQQGPGSYEQY
v_call: TRBV10-3; j_call: TRBJ2-2; cdr3_aa: AISERSGVGELF
v_call: TRBV5-1; j_call: TRBJ2-3; cdr3_aa: ASSAPPMNTQY
v_call: TRBV6-5; j_call: TRBJ2-3; cdr3_aa: ASRPTDTQY
v_call: TRBV20-1; j_call: TRBJ2-1; cdr3_aa: SARGPSGGSAEQF
v_call: TRBV20-1; j_call: TRBJ1-1; cdr3_aa: SSSYGRRDMNTEAF
v_call: TRBV30; j_call: TRBJ2-3; cdr3_aa: AWSPRFAGGTDTQY
v_call: TRBV3-1; j_call: TRBJ2-2; cdr3_aa: ASSRRQGTTNTGELF
v_call: TRBV5-8; j_call: TRBJ2-7; cdr3_aa: ASSKRGSYEQY
v_call: TRBV4-2; j_call: TRBJ2-5; cdr3_aa: ASSQREGWTETQY
v_call: TRBV14; j_call: TRBJ2-5; cdr3_aa: ASSQDRRPQY
v_call: TRBV2; j_call: TRBJ2-3; cdr3_aa: ASKGFVFTDTQY
v_call: TRBV20-1; j_call: TRBJ1-1; cdr3_aa: SARGWGAGTEAF
v_call: TRBV19; j_call: TRBJ2-7; cdr3_aa: ASSPRPQGYEQY
v_call: TRBV20-1; j_call: TRBJ1-3; cdr3_aa: SARRVVELNTIY
v_call: TRBV29-1; j_call: TRBJ2-7; cdr3_aa: SVGTSGSPHEQY
v_call: TRBV12-3/TRBV12-4; j_call: TRBJ2-7; cdr3_aa: ASSLTGKYEQY
v_call: TRBV19; j_call: TRBJ1-6; cdr3_aa: ASSTRQSYNSPLH
v_call: TRBV28; j_call: TRBJ1-5; cdr3_aa: ASSQLPPGQTSNQPQH
v_call: TRBV19; j_call: TRBJ1-1; cdr3_aa: ASRDGMNTEAF